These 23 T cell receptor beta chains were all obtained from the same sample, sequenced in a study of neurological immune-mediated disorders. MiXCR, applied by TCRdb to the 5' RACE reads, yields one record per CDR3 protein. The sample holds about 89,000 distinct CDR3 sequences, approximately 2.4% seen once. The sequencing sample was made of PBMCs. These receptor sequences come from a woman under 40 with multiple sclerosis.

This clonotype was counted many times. The CDR3: CASSPRGTSGTTSTDTQYF. Here the CDR3 DNA reads TGTGCCAGCAGCCCCCGTGGGACTAGCGGGACCACCAGCACAGATACGCAGTATTTT. The chain links TRBV9 to TRBJ2-3; 13 bases fit TRBD2. This CDR3 is built from 19 residues. Germline V gene lookup returns CDR1 SGDLS and CDR2 YYNGEE. J gave up 0 bases and V 4 bases, and 11 bases lay outside the gene matches.

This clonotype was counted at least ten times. CDR3 bases: TGCAGTGCTAGACCTACTAGCCATGAGCAGTTCTTC. It translates to CSARPTSHEQFF. The chain joins TRBV20-1 to TRBJ2-1, with D possibly matching TRBD2 (6 bases). Trimming cost V 2 bases and J 8 bases, with 10 bases left between them. Germline V CDR1 and CDR2: DFQATT, SNEGSKA (reference sequence). This CDR3 is built from 12 residues.

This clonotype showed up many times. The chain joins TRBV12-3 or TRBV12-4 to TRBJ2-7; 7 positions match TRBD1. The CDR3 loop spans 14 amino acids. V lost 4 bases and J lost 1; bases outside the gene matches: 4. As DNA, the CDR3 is TGTGCCAGCAGTTCAGACAGGGTTTCCTACGAGCAGTACTTC. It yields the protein CASSSDRVSYEQYF.

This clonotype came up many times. The CDR3 region has the DNA TGTGCCACCAGTGAAACCGGGACAGGGTTCTACGAGCAGTACTTC. As protein: CATSETGTGFYEQYF. The genes are TRBV24-1 and TRBJ2-7, with 9 bases lining up with TRBD1. The CDR3 is 15 amino acids. V gave up 4 bases and J gave up 3 bases; unmatched junction bases: 6. The germline V gene has CDR1 KGHDR and CDR2 SFDVKD.

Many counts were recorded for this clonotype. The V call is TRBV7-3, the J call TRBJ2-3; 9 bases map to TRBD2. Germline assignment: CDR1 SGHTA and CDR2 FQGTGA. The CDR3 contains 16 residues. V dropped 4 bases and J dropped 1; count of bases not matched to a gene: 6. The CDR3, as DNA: TGTGCCAGCAGCTATAGCGGGAGCGCTGGCACAGATACGCAGTATTTT. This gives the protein CASSYSGSAGTDTQYF.

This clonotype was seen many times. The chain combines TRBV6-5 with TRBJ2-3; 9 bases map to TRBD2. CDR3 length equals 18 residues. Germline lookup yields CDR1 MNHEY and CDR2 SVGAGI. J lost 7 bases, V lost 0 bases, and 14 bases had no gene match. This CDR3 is CASSYSVRAGGPTNTQYF. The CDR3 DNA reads TGTGCCAGCAGTTACTCGGTCAGGGCGGGAGGGCCGACGAATACGCAGTATTTT.

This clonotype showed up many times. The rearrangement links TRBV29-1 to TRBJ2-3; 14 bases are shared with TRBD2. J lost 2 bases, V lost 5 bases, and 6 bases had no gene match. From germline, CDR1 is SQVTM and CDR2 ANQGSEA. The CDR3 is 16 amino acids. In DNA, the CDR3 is TGCAGCGTTTCAGGACTAGCGGGAGGAACCACAGATACGCAGTATTTT. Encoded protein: CSVSGLAGGTTDTQYF.

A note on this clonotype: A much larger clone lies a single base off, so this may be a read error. Written as DNA, the CDR3 is TGTGCCAGCAGCCAGGACTACAGTATTCCTAATTCACCCCTCCACTTT. Translated: CASSQDYSIPNSPLHF. The chain combines TRBV7-2 with TRBJ1-6; D is uncertain. This CDR3 has 16 residues. The V end was cut by 5 bases, the J end by 6 bases, with 17 bases between. Germline V lookup: CDR1 SGHTA, CDR2 FQGNSA.

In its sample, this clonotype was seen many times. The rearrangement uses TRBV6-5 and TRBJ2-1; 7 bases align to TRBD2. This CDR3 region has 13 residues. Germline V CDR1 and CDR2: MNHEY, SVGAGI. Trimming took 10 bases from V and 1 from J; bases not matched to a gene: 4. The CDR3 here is CATRLASYNEQFF. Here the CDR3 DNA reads TGTGCCACCCGACTAGCTTCCTACAATGAGCAGTTCTTC.

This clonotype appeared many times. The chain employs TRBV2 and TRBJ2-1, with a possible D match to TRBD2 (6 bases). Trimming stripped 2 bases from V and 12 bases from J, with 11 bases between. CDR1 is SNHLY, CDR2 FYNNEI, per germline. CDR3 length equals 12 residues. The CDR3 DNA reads TGTGCCAGCAGTGAATTGGGTAGCGGGCAGTTCTTC. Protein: CASSELGSGQFF.

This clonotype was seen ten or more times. The CDR3 DNA sequence: TGTGCCAGCAGCCGGGACCCGAAAAGGGGGGAGCTGTTTTTT. It specifies CASSRDPKRGELFF. The rearrangement links TRBV7-2 to TRBJ2-2; perhaps D is TRBD1 or TRBD2 (5 bases each). V was trimmed by 5 bases and J by 8 bases, leaving 15 bases between them. Germline V lookup: CDR1 SGHTA, CDR2 FQGNSA. The CDR3 has 14 amino acids.

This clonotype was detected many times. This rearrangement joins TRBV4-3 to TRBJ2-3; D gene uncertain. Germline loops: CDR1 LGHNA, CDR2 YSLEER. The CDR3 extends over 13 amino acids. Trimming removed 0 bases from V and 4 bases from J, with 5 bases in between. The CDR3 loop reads CASSQDLADTQYF. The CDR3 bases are TGCGCCAGCAGCCAAGATCTGGCAGATACGCAGTATTTT.

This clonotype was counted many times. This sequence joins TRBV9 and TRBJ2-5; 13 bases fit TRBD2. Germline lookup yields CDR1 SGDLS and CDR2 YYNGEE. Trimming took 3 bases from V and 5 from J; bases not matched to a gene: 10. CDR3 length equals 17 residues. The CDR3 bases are TGTGCCAGCAGCGCCGAGTGGACTAGCGGGAGTCCGGAGACCCAGTACTTC. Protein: CASSAEWTSGSPETQYF. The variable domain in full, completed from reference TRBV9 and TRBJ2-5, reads DSGVTQTPKHLITATGQRVTLRCSPRSGDLSVYWYQQSLDQGLQFLIQYYNGEERAKGNILERFSAQQFPDLHSELNLSSLELGDSALYFCASSAEWTSGSPETQYFGPGTRLLVL.

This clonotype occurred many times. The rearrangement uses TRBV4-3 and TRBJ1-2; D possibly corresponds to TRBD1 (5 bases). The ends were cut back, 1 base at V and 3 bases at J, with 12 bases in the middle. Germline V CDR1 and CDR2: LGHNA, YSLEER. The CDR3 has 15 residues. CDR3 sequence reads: CASSQARSGYYGYTF. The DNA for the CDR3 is TGCGCCAGCAGCCAAGCGAGATCAGGGTACTATGGCTACACCTTC.

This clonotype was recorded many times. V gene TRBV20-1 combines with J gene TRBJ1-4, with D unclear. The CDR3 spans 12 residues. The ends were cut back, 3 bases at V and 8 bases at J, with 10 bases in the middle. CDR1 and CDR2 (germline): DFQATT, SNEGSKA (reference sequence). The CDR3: CSARSRREKLFF. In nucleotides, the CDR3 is TGCAGTGCTAGGTCACGAAGGGAAAAACTGTTTTTT.

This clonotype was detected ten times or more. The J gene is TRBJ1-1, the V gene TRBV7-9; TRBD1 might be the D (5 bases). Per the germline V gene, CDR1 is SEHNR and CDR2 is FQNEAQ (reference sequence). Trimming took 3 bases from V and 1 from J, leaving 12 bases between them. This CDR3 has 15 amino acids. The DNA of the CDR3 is TGTGCCAGCAGCTTTGGGATGGGGGAGAACACTGAAGCTTTCTTT. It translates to CASSFGMGENTEAFF.

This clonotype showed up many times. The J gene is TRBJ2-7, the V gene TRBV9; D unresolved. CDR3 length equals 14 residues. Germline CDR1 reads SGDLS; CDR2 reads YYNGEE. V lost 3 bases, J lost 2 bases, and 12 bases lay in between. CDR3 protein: CASSGDHSPYEQYF. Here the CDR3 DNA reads TGTGCCAGCAGCGGGGATCACTCCCCCTACGAGCAGTACTTC.

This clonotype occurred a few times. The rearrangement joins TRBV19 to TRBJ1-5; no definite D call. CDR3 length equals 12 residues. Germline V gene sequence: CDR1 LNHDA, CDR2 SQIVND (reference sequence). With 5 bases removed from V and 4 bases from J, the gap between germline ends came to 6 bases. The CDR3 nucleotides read TGTGCCAGTAGTCCTCGTAATCAGCCCCAGCATTTT. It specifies CASSPRNQPQHF.

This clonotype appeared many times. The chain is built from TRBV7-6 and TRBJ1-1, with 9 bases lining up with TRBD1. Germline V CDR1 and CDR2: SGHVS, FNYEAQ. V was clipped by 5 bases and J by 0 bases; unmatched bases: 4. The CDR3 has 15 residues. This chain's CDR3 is CASSQQGALNTEAFF. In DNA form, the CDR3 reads TGTGCCAGCAGCCAACAGGGGGCTTTGAACACTGAAGCTTTCTTT.

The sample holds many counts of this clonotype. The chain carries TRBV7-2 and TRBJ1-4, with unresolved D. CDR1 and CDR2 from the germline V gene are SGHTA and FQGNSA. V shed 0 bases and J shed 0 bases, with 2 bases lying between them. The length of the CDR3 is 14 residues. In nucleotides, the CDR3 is TGTGCCAGCAGCTTAGCAGCAACTAATGAAAAACTGTTTTTT. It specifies CASSLAATNEKLFF.

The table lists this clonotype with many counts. CDR3: CSVTSGGAFIGELFF. DNA of the CDR3: TGCAGCGTCACTTCAGGGGGCGCATTCATCGGGGAGCTGTTTTTT. V and J are TRBV29-1 and TRBJ2-2, with 8 bases lining up with TRBD1. J lost 7 bases, V lost 6 bases, and 13 bases had no gene match. Germline V gives CDR1 SQVTM, CDR2 ANQGSEA. This CDR3 comprises 15 residues.

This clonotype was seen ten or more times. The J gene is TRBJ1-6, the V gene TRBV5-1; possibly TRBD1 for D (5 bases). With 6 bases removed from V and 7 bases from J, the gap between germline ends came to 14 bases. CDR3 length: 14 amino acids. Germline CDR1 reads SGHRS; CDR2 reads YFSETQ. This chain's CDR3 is CASNRGGTNSPLHF. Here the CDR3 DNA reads TGCGCCAGCAACCGCGGGGGTACCAATTCACCCCTCCACTTT.

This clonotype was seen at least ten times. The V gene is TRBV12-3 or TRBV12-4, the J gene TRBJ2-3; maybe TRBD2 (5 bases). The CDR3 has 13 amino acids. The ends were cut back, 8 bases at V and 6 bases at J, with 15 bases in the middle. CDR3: CASSRDLGDTQYF. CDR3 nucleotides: TGTGCCAGCTCACGGGATCTGGGGGATACGCAGTATTTT.